The source of this TCR beta chain is a study of blood T cell repertoires in COVID-19. About the study: Recovered status in Cohort 3 required two negative PCRs, clearance, or symptom resolution. Samples came from the United States, Italy and Spain, spanning acute and convalescent COVID-19.

Recruitment covered about 26 US areas and drew participants whose ages spanned roughly 18 to 100 years. The CDR3 is 15 residues long. Germline CDR1 reads SGDLS; CDR2 reads YYNGEE. J was trimmed by 2 bases and V by 3 bases; bases with no gene match: 5. This clone was found once. Method: immunoSEQ multiplex PCR; TCRdb's copy keeps in-frame clones and lacks some. The repertoire has over 110,000 clones, about 87% of them found once; the top ten carry about 4%. The specimen was PBMCs or T cells enriched from blood (not recorded which). The TCR was taken from a man aged 50-60 years in a cohort exposed to, infected with or recovered from COVID-19 (not recorded which). The rearrangement uses TRBV9 and TRBJ1-1; TRBD1 aligns across 9 bases. The CDR3 sequence: CASSAGTGINTEAFF. CDR3 in DNA: TGTGCCAGCAGCGCCGGGACAGGGATCAACACTGAAGCTTTCTTT.